The 25 T cell receptor beta chains below all came from one sample that was sequenced in a study of blood T cell repertoires in COVID-19. Using immunoSEQ multiplex PCR, the repertoire was profiled, and TCRdb retains in-frame clones only, with some absent. Here the sample spans over 250,000 clones, approximately 86% being singletons. The sequenced material came from PBMCs or T cells enriched from blood (not recorded which). Receptor source: a woman aged 18-35 years who had recovered from COVID-19.

The chain couples TRBV4-3 to TRBJ2-2; D perhaps matches TRBD2 (6 bases). V lost 3 bases to trimming and J lost 8 bases, with 16 bases between them. This CDR3 has 15 amino acids. Germline assignment: CDR1 LGHNA and CDR2 YSLEER. In DNA, the CDR3 is TGCGCCAGCAGCCAGGAGCGGAAAGGGAGGGGGGAGCTGTTTTTT. Translated, it gives CASSQERKGRGELFF.

V is TRBV30 and J is TRBJ1-1; 7 bases match TRBD1. Germline loops: CDR1 GTSNPN, CDR2 SVGIG (reference sequence). CDR3 length: 16 residues. J lost 6 bases, V lost 0 bases, and 13 bases had no gene match. In DNA, the CDR3 is TGTGCCTGGAGTGTCCCCCGAACAGGGGTAGGCGCTGAAGCTTTCTTT. It codes for CAWSVPRTGVGAEAFF. The entire variable domain, with the rest obtained from reference TRBV30 and TRBJ1-1, is as follows: SQTIHQWPATLVQPVGSPLSLECTVEGTSNPNLYWYRQAAGRGLQLLFYSVGIGQISSEVPQNLSASRPQDRQFILSSKKLLLSDSGFYLCAWSVPRTGVGAEAFFGQGTRLTVV.

The genes are TRBV11-1 and TRBJ2-7, with D possibly matching TRBD1 (5 bases). Between the trimmed V and J ends, which lost 4 bases and 6 bases, there was a span of 10 bases. CDR1 is SGHAT and CDR2 is FQDESV in the germline V gene (reference sequence). The CDR3 consists of 12 residues. The CDR3 bases are TGTGCCAGCAGCTCCGAAGGGGTCGAGCAGTACTTC. Protein: CASSSEGVEQYF.

This sequence joins TRBV7-6 and TRBJ2-3; TRBD2 matches at 9 bases. J was trimmed by 2 bases and V by 1 base; bases with no gene match: 7. The CDR3 covers 17 residues. The germline gives CDR1 SGHVS, CDR2 FNYEAQ. The CDR3 is CASSLGMTSGNTDTQYF. DNA of the CDR3: TGTGCCAGCAGCTTAGGCATGACTAGCGGTAACACAGATACGCAGTATTTT.

The chain links TRBV15 to TRBJ1-1, with 8 bases aligning to TRBD1. The germline V gene has CDR1 LNHNV and CDR2 YYDKDF (reference sequence). V lost 0 bases, J lost 0 bases, and 12 bases stayed unmatched. This CDR3 has 19 amino acids. The CDR3 spells CATSRERQQGGLMNTEAFF. DNA of the CDR3: TGTGCCACCAGCAGAGAGCGCCAACAGGGGGGGTTGATGAACACTGAAGCTTTCTTT.

The chain links TRBV19 to TRBJ1-5, with 8 positions matching TRBD1. Germline-derived CDR1 and CDR2 are LNHDA and SQIVND (reference sequence). Trimming at V came to 4 bases and at J to 5 bases, leaving 4 bases not matched to a gene. The CDR3 is made up of 14 amino acids. CDR3 bases: TGTGCCAGTAGTAGGACAGGGTTCGATCAGCCCCAGCATTTT. It codes for CASSRTGFDQPQHF.

This chain connects TRBV9 to TRBJ1-5; D is unclear. The V gene lost 0 bases and the J gene lost 6 bases, with 7 bases spanning the gap. CDR3 length equals 13 residues. Looked up from germline, CDR1 is SGDLS and CDR2 is YYNGEE. CDR3 DNA sequence: TGTGCCAGCAGCGTAGCTTCCGGTCAGCCCCAGCATTTT. Its translation: CASSVASGQPQHF.

The rearrangement uses TRBV4-1 and TRBJ1-3; D not resolved. The V gene's germline CDR1 is MGHRA and CDR2 YSYEKL. The CDR3 is 11 amino acids. The ends were cut back, 3 bases at V and 7 bases at J, with 4 bases in the middle. The CDR3 loop is CASSHGNTIYF. In nucleotides, the CDR3 is TGCGCCAGCAGCCACGGGAACACCATATATTTT.

The chain's CDR3 is CASSPAGLAEAFF. The DNA for the CDR3 is TGTGCCAGCAGCCCAGCGGGTTTGGCTGAAGCTTTCTTT. V is TRBV14 and J is TRBJ1-1; D gene unclear. In germline, CDR1 is SGHDN, CDR2 FVKESK. This CDR3 has 13 residues. Trimming shortened V by 4 bases and J by 6 bases, and 12 bases separated the two germline ends.

The chain is built from TRBV29-1 and TRBJ2-5, with a tentative D call TRBD1 (6 bases). V lost 3 bases and J lost 4, with 9 bases in between. This CDR3 has 12 residues. Germline CDR1 SQVTM, CDR2 ANQGSEA. The CDR3 DNA is TGCAGCGTTGAGGACAGCTCAGAGACCCAGTACTTC. Residues: CSVEDSSETQYF.

This sequence joins TRBV5-4 and TRBJ1-3; TRBD1 agrees at 7 bases. Germline assignment: CDR1 SGHNT and CDR2 YYREEE (reference sequence). The CDR3 contains 15 residues. Unmatched junction bases numbered 0, after V lost 0 bases and J lost 0 bases. The CDR3 region is CASSLAGGSGNTIYF. CDR3 in DNA: TGTGCCAGCAGCTTGGCAGGGGGCTCTGGAAACACCATATATTTT.

The chain employs TRBV18 and TRBJ2-1; 11 bases are a match to TRBD2. V shed 3 bases, J shed 8 bases, and the junction held 6 bases outside the gene matches. The CDR3 is made up of 15 amino acids. CDR1 is KGHSH and CDR2 is LQKENI in the germline V gene. CDR3 loop: CASSPIAGGPDEQFF. CDR3 DNA: TGTGCCAGCTCACCGATAGCGGGAGGGCCCGATGAGCAGTTCTTC.

The CDR3: CASSQVPDWHFPMNTEAFF. CDR3 sequence (DNA): TGTGCCAGCAGCCAAGTGCCCGACTGGCATTTCCCCATGAACACTGAAGCTTTCTTT. This chain joins TRBV14 and TRBJ1-1, with D unclear. The CDR3 totals 19 residues. The V gene's germline CDR1 is SGHDN and CDR2 FVKESK. The V and J ends lost 1 base and 0 bases respectively, with 21 bases between them.

This clone has just a few counts. The V and J genes are TRBV28 and TRBJ2-1, with 7 positions matching TRBD1. Germline V gene lookup returns CDR1 MDHEN and CDR2 SYDVKM. The CDR3 extends over 15 amino acids. V lost 7 bases to trimming and J lost 2 bases; unmatched junction nucleotides: 8. CDR3 bases: TGTGCCAGCATGCAAGGGGGCCTTACCTACAATGAGCAGTTCTTC. Translating it yields CASMQGGLTYNEQFF.

The chain has TRBV9 and TRBJ2-7; 8 bases map to TRBD2. The trim removed 6 bases at V and 0 bases at J, leaving 5 bases unmatched. The CDR3 contains 14 residues. Germline V gene sequence: CDR1 SGDLS, CDR2 YYNGEE. The CDR3 DNA reads as TGTGCCAGCACCAGCGGGGGAAGCTCCTACGAGCAGTACTTC. It encodes CASTSGGSSYEQYF.

The rearrangement joins TRBV12-3 or TRBV12-4 to TRBJ2-7, with D maybe TRBD1 (5 bases). The CDR3 is 13 amino acids. Trimming shortened V by 3 bases and J by 3 bases, and 9 bases separated the two germline ends. This CDR3 reads CASSFLQGYEQYF. CDR3 sequence (DNA): TGTGCCAGCAGTTTTCTGCAGGGCTACGAGCAGTACTTC.

Only one count was recorded for this clone. The V gene is TRBV24-1, the J gene TRBJ2-7; D may be TRBD1 (6 bases). The CDR3 is 14 amino acids. Germline loops: CDR1 KGHDR, CDR2 SFDVKD. Trimming removed 4 bases at V and 0 bases at J, with 9 bases between. The DNA for the CDR3 is TGTGCCACCAGTGAACAGGGTGGCTCCTACGAGCAGTACTTC. Its translation: CATSEQGGSYEQYF.

This clone occurred many times. V is TRBV24-1 and J is TRBJ2-1, with 13 bases identical to TRBD2. The CDR3 is 16 amino acids. CDR1 KGHDR and CDR2 SFDVKD come from the germline V gene. J gave up 9 bases and V 3 bases, and 7 bases lay outside the gene matches. The CDR3: CATSDIGLAGEGEQFF. CDR3 nucleotides: TGTGCCACCAGTGATATCGGACTAGCGGGAGAGGGTGAGCAGTTCTTC.

This clone was seen once. The chain has TRBV5-6 and TRBJ2-7, with D possibly TRBD2 on 5 matching bases. V was clipped by 6 bases and J by 4 bases, with 11 bases between them. Germline assignment: CDR1 SGHDT and CDR2 YYEEEE. CDR3 size: 12 residues. The CDR3 loop is CASTRRRYEQYF. CDR3 nucleotides: TGTGCCAGCACCAGGAGGAGATACGAGCAGTACTTC.

The chain recombines TRBV27 with TRBJ1-5; TRBD1 is a possible D gene (5 bases). The germline gives CDR1 MNHEY, CDR2 SMNVEV (reference sequence). V was shortened by 10 bases and J by 7 bases, with 14 bases between the two germline ends. The CDR3 length is 12 residues. The CDR3 nucleotides read TGTGCCAACCCCTATGGGGCGCAGCCCCAGCATTTT. As protein: CANPYGAQPQHF.

The chain has TRBV18 and TRBJ2-1; TRBD1 agrees at 12 bases. Trimming at V came to 3 bases and at J to 9 bases, leaving 12 bases not matched to a gene. The germline CDR1 and CDR2 sequences are KGHSH and LQKENI. This CDR3 contains 17 residues. The CDR3 DNA sequence: TGTGCCAGCTCACCCACTCCACCGGGACAGGGGGCCGGTGAGCAGTTCTTC. Its protein is CASSPTPPGQGAGEQFF.

The sample holds one count of this clone. V and J are TRBV27 and TRBJ1-5, with D perhaps TRBD1 (6 bases). Germline V gene sequence: CDR1 MNHEY, CDR2 SMNVEV (reference sequence). Trimming took 2 bases from V and 5 from J, leaving 16 bases between them. This CDR3 has 16 residues. The CDR3 sequence: CASSLGWGRRDQPQHF. CDR3 in DNA: TGTGCCAGCAGTTTAGGGTGGGGGCGCCGAGATCAGCCCCAGCATTTT.

Only a few counts were recorded for this clone. This sequence joins TRBV5-1 and TRBJ1-5; possibly TRBD1 for D (5 bases). Germline CDR1 SGHRS, CDR2 YFSETQ. The CDR3 loop spans 15 amino acids. The ends were cut back, 0 bases at V and 4 bases at J, with 11 bases in the middle. In DNA, the CDR3 is TGCGCCAGCAGCTTGGCATGGGGGGAGAATCAGCCCCAGCATTTT. The encoded protein is CASSLAWGENQPQHF.

The chain employs TRBV30 and TRBJ2-5, with 9 positions matching TRBD1. The CDR3 contains 15 residues. Germline CDR1 reads GTSNPN; CDR2 reads SVGIG (reference sequence). The J segment lost 5 bases and the V segment lost 3 bases, leaving 10 bases of the junction unmatched. CDR3 nucleotide sequence: TGTGCCTGGAGAACGAACCACAGGGGGCCGGAGACCCAGTACTTC. Encoded protein: CAWRTNHRGPETQYF. The whole variable domain, filled in from reference TRBV30 and TRBJ2-5, reads SQTIHQWPATLVQPVGSPLSLECTVEGTSNPNLYWYRQAAGRGLQLLFYSVGIGQISSEVPQNLSASRPQDRQFILSSKKLLLSDSGFYLCAWRTNHRGPETQYFGPGTRLLVL.

This chain uses TRBV7-2 with TRBJ1-5; possibly TRBD1 for D (5 bases). This CDR3 spans 17 amino acids. CDR1 is SGHTA, CDR2 FQGNSA, per germline. Trimming cost V 1 base and J 2 bases, with 15 bases left between them. In DNA, the CDR3 is TGTGCCAGCAGCTTAGTGTGGGGGGAGGGTGGCAATCAGCCCCAGCATTTT. Translating gives CASSLVWGEGGNQPQHF.